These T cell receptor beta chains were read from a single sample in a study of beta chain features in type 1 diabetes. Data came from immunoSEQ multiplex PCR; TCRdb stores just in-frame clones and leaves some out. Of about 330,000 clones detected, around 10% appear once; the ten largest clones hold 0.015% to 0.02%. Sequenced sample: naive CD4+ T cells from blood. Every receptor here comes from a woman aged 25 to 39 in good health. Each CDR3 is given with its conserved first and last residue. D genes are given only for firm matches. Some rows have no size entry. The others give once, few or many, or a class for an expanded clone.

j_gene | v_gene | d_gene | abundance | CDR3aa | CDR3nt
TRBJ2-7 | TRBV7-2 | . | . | CASSITYEQYF | TGTGCCAGCAGCATCACCTACGAGCAGTACTTC
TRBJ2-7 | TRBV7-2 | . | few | CASSPDLVEQYF | TGTGCCAGCAGCCCCGACTTGGTCGAGCAGTACTTC
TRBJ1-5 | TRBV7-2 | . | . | CASSSTYSNQPQHF | TGTGCCAGCAGCTCCACCTATAGCAATCAGCCCCAGCATTTT
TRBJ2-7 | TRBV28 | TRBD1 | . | CACEGQVSYEQYF | TGTGCCTGCGAGGGACAGGTGTCCTACGAGCAGTACTTC
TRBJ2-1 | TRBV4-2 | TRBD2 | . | CASSQDRRGSGRFNEQFF | TGTGCCAGCAGCCAAGATCGGCGCGGTAGCGGGAGATTCAATGAGCAGTTCTTC
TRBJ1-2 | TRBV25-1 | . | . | CASSEHANHGYTF | TGTGCCAGCAGTGAACACGCGAATCATGGCTACACCTTC
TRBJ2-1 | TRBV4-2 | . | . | CASSQGWTSGVNEQFF | TGTGCCAGCAGCCAAGGCTGGACATCGGGCGTCAATGAGCAGTTCTTC
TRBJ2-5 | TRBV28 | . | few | CASSLQSGQETQYF | TGTGCCAGCAGTTTACAGTCGGGCCAAGAGACCCAGTACTTC
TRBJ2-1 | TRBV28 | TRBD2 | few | CASSPSAGSYNEQFF | TGTGCCAGCAGCCCCTCAGCGGGATCCTACAATGAGCAGTTCTTC
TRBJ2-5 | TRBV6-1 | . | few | CASSEQFFETQYF | TGTGCCAGCAGTGAGCAGTTTTTTGAGACCCAGTACTTC
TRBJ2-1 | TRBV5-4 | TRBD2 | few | CASSPKHPGLAGGNEQFF | TGCGCCAGCAGCCCCAAGCATCCGGGACTAGCGGGAGGGAATGAGCAGTTCTTC
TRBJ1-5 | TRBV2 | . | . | CASSRSDSNQPQHF | TGTGCCAGCAGCCGGTCCGATAGCAATCAGCCCCAGCATTTT
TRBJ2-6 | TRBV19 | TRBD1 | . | CASSLRDRGAGANVLTF | TGTGCCAGTAGTCTCCGGGACAGGGGGGCTGGGGCCAACGTCCTGACTTTC
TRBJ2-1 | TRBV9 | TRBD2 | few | CASSVGAGGLFDEQFF | TGTGCCAGCAGCGTAGGGGCGGGAGGGCTATTCGATGAGCAGTTCTTC
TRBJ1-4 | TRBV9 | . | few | CASSVDVGGPSEKLFF | TGTGCCAGCAGCGTGGACGTGGGAGGGCCATCTGAAAAACTGTTTTTT
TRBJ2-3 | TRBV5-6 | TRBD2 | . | CASSLGTSRYF | TGTGCCAGCAGCTTGGGGACTAGCAGGTATTTT